This is a list of T cell receptor beta chains from one sample in a study of Graves' ophthalmopathy and Graves' hyperthyroidism. TCRdb re-derived calls from the multiplex PCR reads in MiXCR, one entry per CDR3 protein. The sample includes roughly 1.1 million distinct CDR3 sequences, 35% to 40% of them seen just once. What was sequenced was peripheral blood or thyroid tissue (not recorded which). The receptors derive from an adult man with Graves' hyperthyroidism. The CDR3 runs from the conserved cysteine through the conserved F or W. The order of the fields is V gene, clone size, J gene, D gene, CDR3 DNA, CDR3 protein. D genes are given only for firm matches. The size of a clone is reported for some rows only, either as once, few or many, or as a class for expanded clones.

>TRBV7-2|many|TRBJ2-7|TRBD2
TGTGCCAGCAGCTTAGATGGTAGCGGGAGGGCTTACGAGCAGTACTTC
CASSLDGSGRAYEQYF
>TRBV6-5|-|TRBJ1-5|-
TGTGCCAGCAGTCCGAATTGGGGGGAAAATCAGCCCCAGCATTTT
CASSPNWGENQPQHF
>TRBV20-1|many|TRBJ2-7|-
TGCAGTGCTAGTCCGGCTAAATTCTACGAGCAGTACTTC
CSASPAKFYEQYF
>TRBV5-1|many|TRBJ2-5|TRBD1
TGCGCCAGCAGCGCAGCCGGGACAGGCCAAGAGACCCAGTACTTC
CASSAAGTGQETQYF
>TRBV6-6|-|TRBJ2-3|-
TGTGCCAGCAGGCAGGGTGTGGGGATCGGCACAGATACGCAGTATTTT
CASRQGVGIGTDTQYF
>TRBV7-9|-|TRBJ1-4|-
TGTGCCAGCAGCCCCGGATTGGACGGGGGAGAACTGTTTTTT
CASSPGLDGGELFF
>TRBV28|few|TRBJ1-2|-
TGTGCCAGCAGTCCACCGGGACGGCTAAACTATGGCTACACCTTC
CASSPPGRLNYGYTF
>TRBV2|-|TRBJ1-1|-
TGTGCCAGCAGTAAATGGGCCAGGACAGAAGCTTTCTTT
CASSKWARTEAFF
>TRBV19|-|TRBJ2-5|-
TGTGCCTGGAGTGTAATCTTGGGAGAGACCCAGTACTTC
CAWSVILGETQYF
>TRBV20-1|many|TRBJ2-5|-
TGCAGTGGACAGCACCAAGAGACCCAGTACTTC
CSGQHQETQYF
>TRBV6-5|once|TRBJ2-2|-
TGTGCCAGCAATTCAGGGGCCACCACCGGGGAGCTGTTTTTT
CASNSGATTGELFF
>TRBV20-1|-|TRBJ2-7|-
TGCAGTGCTAGAGATGTTGCCCCGGGTGAGCAGTACTTC
CSARDVAPGEQYF
>TRBV7-8|many|TRBJ2-5|TRBD1
TGTGCCAGCAGCTTCGACAGGACAGGGGGAGAGACCCAGTACTTC
CASSFDRTGGETQYF
>TRBV20-1|many|TRBJ1-2|-
TGCAGTGCTAGGGACAGCTACTATGGCTACACCTTC
CSARDSYYGYTF
>TRBV29-1|-|TRBJ1-1|-
TGCAGCGTTGAAGGTGGCGGGGCGACTGAAGCTTTCTTT
CSVEGGGATEAFF
>TRBV5-5|many|TRBJ1-2|TRBD1
TGTGCCAGCAGTATTGACAGGGGATTAGGCTACACCTTC
CASSIDRGLGYTF
>TRBV10-3|-|TRBJ1-1|-
TGTGCCATCAGTGACAGGGAAGCTCGAACGAACACTGAAGCTTTCTTT
CAISDREARTNTEAFF
>TRBV9|many|TRBJ1-2|-
TGTGCCAGCAGCGTAGAGCCGGGCGGTGGCTATGGCTACACCTTC
CASSVEPGGGYGYTF
>TRBV2|many|TRBJ1-4|-
TGTGCCAGCAATCCGGGGACTGAGAATGAAAAACTGTTTTTT
CASNPGTENEKLFF
>TRBV7-2|-|TRBJ1-4|-
TGTGCCAGCAGCTTATTCCCTGGGCTGGGGTCAGGAATAGAAGAAAAACTGTTTTTT
CASSLFPGLGSGIEEKLFF
>TRBV12-3/TRBV12-4|many|TRBJ1-1|-
TGTGCCAGCAGCCTGGGGGGGGATGAAGCTTTCTTT
CASSLGGDEAFF
>TRBV29-1|-|TRBJ2-3|TRBD2
TGCAGCGTTGAAAGGACTAGCGGGTACACAGATACGCAGTATTTT
CSVERTSGYTDTQYF